The 31 T cell receptor beta chains in this list originate from one sample, sequenced in a study of Ad26.COV2.S vaccination and SARS-CoV-2 variants. Clones were read by immunoSEQ multiplex PCR, and TCRdb kept only the in-frame ones, dropping some. The sample holds around 310,000 clones, roughly nine tenths seen once. Treatment in this sample: 15 to 20 received Ad26.COV2.S at low or high dose, single or two shots; about 5 received placebo; per-sample allocation not given. Vaccine and placebo recipients were sampled on day 63 after the first injection. Specimen: peripheral blood, collected in a trial of Ad26.COV2.S vaccine versus placebo. These receptors were obtained from a person aged 18 to 65 who received the Ad26.COV2.S COVID-19 vaccine or a placebo.

This clone showed up just once. The chain recombines TRBV27 with TRBJ1-5; D is ambiguous. The length of the CDR3 is 14 residues. The V end lost 5 bases, the J end lost 0 bases, and 8 bases lay between the germline ends. Germline V CDR1 and CDR2: MNHEY, SMNVEV (reference sequence). CDR3: CASSGGPSNQPQHF. CDR3 in DNA: TGTGCCAGCAGTGGAGGACCTAGCAATCAGCCCCAGCATTTT.

The chain has TRBV2 and TRBJ1-1; D call uncertain. This CDR3 region has 10 residues. In germline, CDR1 is SNHLY, CDR2 FYNNEI. The V end lost 6 bases, the J end lost 6 bases, and 5 bases lay between the germline ends. For the CDR3, the DNA is TGTGCCAGCAGAGGGCCTGAAGCTTTCTTT. Amino acid sequence: CASRGPEAFF.

The genes are TRBV29-1 and TRBJ2-2; D remains unclear. Germline lookup yields CDR1 SQVTM and CDR2 ANQGSEA. Trimming cost V 2 bases and J 4 bases, with 11 bases left between them. The CDR3 has 14 amino acids. In nucleotides, the CDR3 is TGCAGCGTTGAAAGTGGGGTAACCACCGGGGAGCTGTTTTTT. This codes for CSVESGVTTGELFF.

The chain couples TRBV9 to TRBJ2-1; 11 bases map to TRBD2. Germline V CDR1 and CDR2: SGDLS, YYNGEE. With 2 bases clipped from V and 0 bases from J, the junction kept 1 base outside the gene matches. The CDR3 has 16 residues. The CDR3 protein is CASSVTSGVSYNEQFF. In nucleotides, the CDR3 is TGTGCCAGCAGCGTGACTAGCGGGGTCTCCTACAATGAGCAGTTCTTC. Drawing the rest from reference TRBV9 and TRBJ2-1, the complete variable domain is DSGVTQTPKHLITATGQRVTLRCSPRSGDLSVYWYQQSLDQGLQFLIQYYNGEERAKGNILERFSAQQFPDLHSELNLSSLELGDSALYFCASSVTSGVSYNEQFFGPGTRLTVL.

The chain employs TRBV5-6 and TRBJ1-1; D not resolved. V lost 2 bases, J lost 6 bases, and 5 bases lay in between. This CDR3 has 11 amino acids. The germline CDR1 and CDR2 sequences are SGHDT and YYEEEE. The CDR3 spells CASSFKPEAFF. DNA for the CDR3: TGTGCCAGCAGCTTTAAACCTGAAGCTTTCTTT.

The chain is built from TRBV19 and TRBJ2-5, with D perhaps matching TRBD2 (6 bases). V shed 0 bases and J shed 2 bases, with 16 bases lying between them. The CDR3 extends over 17 amino acids. Germline V gene lookup returns CDR1 LNHDA and CDR2 SQIVND (reference sequence). CDR3 protein: CASSIDGRRGPQETQYF. CDR3 nucleotides: TGTGCCAGTAGTATAGATGGGAGGAGGGGTCCACAAGAGACCCAGTACTTC.

The chain couples TRBV11-2 to TRBJ2-4; no definite D call. V was shortened by 5 bases and J by 8 bases, with 16 bases between the two germline ends. Germline V gene data show CDR1 as SGHAT and CDR2 as FQNNGV. The CDR3 length is 14 residues. This chain's CDR3 is CASSRLRRTDIQYF. Here the CDR3 DNA reads TGTGCCAGCAGCCGCCTGAGAAGGACCGACATTCAGTACTTC.

The V and J genes are TRBV5-1 and TRBJ2-7; 7 nucleotides agree with TRBD1. Losses at the gene ends were 4 bases for V and 0 bases for J; bases not matched to a gene: 7. The CDR3 is 15 amino acids. Per the germline V gene, CDR1 is SGHRS and CDR2 is YFSETQ. CDR3: CASSQNRGDSYEQYF. In nucleotides, the CDR3 is TGCGCCAGCAGCCAAAACAGGGGAGACTCCTACGAGCAGTACTTC.

The chain recombines TRBV7-2 with TRBJ1-4, with D uncertain. The V gene lost 4 bases and the J gene lost 0 bases, with 3 bases spanning the gap. This CDR3 comprises 13 residues. CDR1 is SGHTA and CDR2 is FQGNSA in the germline V gene. The CDR3 sequence is CASSSPTNEKLFF. The CDR3 DNA is TGTGCCAGCAGCTCTCCAACTAATGAAAAACTGTTTTTT.

The chain couples TRBV6-5 to TRBJ1-2; 8 positions match TRBD1. The CDR3 has 14 residues. CDR1 is MNHEY, CDR2 SVGAGI, per germline. V lost 3 bases, J lost 7 bases, and 7 bases stayed unmatched. The CDR3 spells CASSYFRGRGGYTF. For the CDR3, the DNA is TGTGCCAGCAGTTATTTCAGGGGGCGGGGTGGCTACACCTTC.

The rearrangement links TRBV2 to TRBJ2-7; no clear D gene. The V and J ends lost 3 bases and 4 bases respectively, with 7 bases between them. Looked up from germline, CDR1 is SNHLY and CDR2 is FYNNEI. CDR3 length equals 12 residues. The CDR3 DNA reads TGTGCCAGCAGTGATTGGCAGTACGAGCAGTACTTC. Translated, it gives CASSDWQYEQYF.

Here the CDR3 DNA reads TGTGCCAGCACCCTAAACGTAGGACAGGGAGGGTCACCCCTCCACTTT. It yields the protein CASTLNVGQGGSPLHF. The chain recombines TRBV7-6 with TRBJ1-6, with 8 bases matching TRBD1. Losses at the gene ends were 7 bases for V and 10 bases for J; bases not matched to a gene: 15. The CDR3 has 16 residues. The V gene's germline CDR1 is SGHVS and CDR2 FNYEAQ.

The rearrangement uses TRBV28 and TRBJ1-6; possible D gene TRBD1, 6 bases. This CDR3 has 16 residues. Germline assignment: CDR1 MDHEN and CDR2 SYDVKM. V was trimmed by 6 bases and J by 5 bases, leaving 17 bases between them. The CDR3 region is CASSLYSGADNSPLHF. The CDR3 DNA follows: TGTGCCAGCAGCCTTTATTCGGGGGCAGATAATTCACCCCTCCACTTT.

In this sample, this clone turned up once. The V and J genes are TRBV7-2 and TRBJ1-3, with 8 nucleotides matching TRBD1. Germline CDR1 and CDR2: SGHTA and FQGNSA. This CDR3 is 19 amino acids long. V shed 2 bases and J 1 base; nucleotides not matched to a gene: 13. CDR3 in amino acids: CASSLISLVGQGSGNTIYF. Here the CDR3 DNA reads TGTGCCAGCAGCTTAATTTCTCTGGTAGGACAGGGATCTGGAAACACCATATATTTT.

The chain combines TRBV6-1 with TRBJ2-7, with TRBD2 matching over 12 bases. Trimming took 4 bases from V and 2 from J; bases not matched to a gene: 6. Germline assignment: CDR1 MNHNS and CDR2 SASEGT. The CDR3 covers 16 residues. CDR3 sequence (DNA): TGTGCCAGCAGTGGCCTAGCGGGGGGGCGGACCTACGAGCAGTACTTC. The encoded protein is CASSGLAGGRTYEQYF.

For the CDR3, the DNA is TGTGCCAGCAGCTCCCCCTCAAACGTACAGGGAGATGGCTACACCTTC. It codes for CASSSPSNVQGDGYTF. The rearrangement joins TRBV7-9 to TRBJ1-2; TRBD1 might be the D (6 bases). This CDR3 has 16 amino acids. V lost 4 bases, J lost 6 bases, and 21 bases lay in between. Per germline, CDR1 SEHNR and CDR2 FQNEAQ (reference sequence).

The CDR3 loop reads CASSERTFSYNEQFF. The CDR3, as DNA: TGTGCCAGCAGTGAACGAACCTTCTCCTACAATGAGCAGTTCTTC. The chain recombines TRBV6-1 with TRBJ2-1, with no clear D. The CDR3 length is 15 residues. The germline gives CDR1 MNHNS, CDR2 SASEGT. V lost 2 bases to trimming and J lost 0 bases, with 8 bases between them.

The V and J genes are TRBV10-2 and TRBJ2-7; D assignment may be TRBD1 or TRBD2 (5 bases each). In germline, CDR1 is WSHSY, CDR2 SAAADI. This CDR3 comprises 13 residues. V was pared by 7 bases and J by 7 bases, with 17 bases between. CDR3 coding DNA: TGCGCCAGCAAAGATCCAGGGACGGAAGAGCAGTACTTC. It yields the protein CASKDPGTEEQYF.

This clone was counted only a few times. The chain has TRBV7-2 and TRBJ1-2; TRBD1 matches at 8 bases. This CDR3 is built from 13 residues. The germline V gene has CDR1 SGHTA and CDR2 FQGNSA. V was pared by 1 base and J by 11 bases, with 6 bases of the junction left unmatched. CDR3 sequence (DNA): TGTGCCAGCAGCTTAGGAGCTACAGGGGGTTACACCTTC. The encoded protein is CASSLGATGGYTF. The full variable domain, completed using reference TRBV7-2 and TRBJ1-2, is GAGVSQSPSNKVTEKGKDVELRCDPISGHTALYWYRQSLGQGLEFLIYFQGNSAPDKSGLPSDRFSAERTGGSVSTLTIQRTQQEDSAVYLCASSLGATGGYTFGSGTRLTVV.

This clone occurred a few times. The rearrangement joins TRBV19 to TRBJ1-4; no definite D call. V was shortened by 2 bases and J by 15 bases, with 16 bases between the two germline ends. The CDR3 has 13 amino acids. CDR1 and CDR2 (germline): LNHDA, SQIVND (reference sequence). CDR3 protein: CASSISKPQGLFF. The CDR3 DNA follows: TGTGCCAGTAGTATATCGAAACCCCAAGGATTGTTTTTT.

The chain joins TRBV28 to TRBJ1-2; D is unclear. The CDR3 loop spans 12 amino acids. The ends were cut back, 7 bases at V and 2 bases at J, with 8 bases in the middle. Germline values: CDR1 MDHEN, CDR2 SYDVKM. This CDR3 is CASTTSNYGYTF. For the CDR3, the DNA is TGTGCCAGCACCACGTCCAACTATGGCTACACCTTC.

This chain links TRBV4-2 with TRBJ1-1; TRBD1 agrees at 8 bases. Trimming at V came to 4 bases and at J to 1 base, leaving 14 bases not matched to a gene. Per the germline V gene, CDR1 is LGHNA and CDR2 is YNFKEQ. The CDR3 has 18 residues. The DNA of the CDR3 is TGTGCCAGCAGCCCCCTCGGGGGGGGGACAGGACCGAACACTGAAGCTTTCTTT. Amino acid sequence: CASSPLGGGTGPNTEAFF.

V and J are TRBV7-9 and TRBJ1-5; no definite D call. Trimming pared 1 base from V and 7 bases from J, leaving 11 bases between. Germline V gene data show CDR1 as SEHNR and CDR2 as FQNEAQ (reference sequence). The CDR3 extends over 14 amino acids. For the CDR3, the DNA is TGTGCCAGCAGCTTAGAAGTCTTCGACCAGCCCCAGCATTTT. It encodes CASSLEVFDQPQHF.

The CDR3 is CASSIVSGTGRRYTF. Here the CDR3 DNA reads TGTGCCAGTAGTATAGTTAGCGGGACAGGGCGGCGCTACACCTTC. The chain uses TRBV19 and TRBJ1-2, with 9 nucleotides matching TRBD1. The J segment lost 9 bases and the V segment lost 1 base, leaving 9 bases of the junction unmatched. Germline CDR1 and CDR2: LNHDA and SQIVND (reference sequence). The CDR3 covers 15 residues.

This chain links TRBV6-1 with TRBJ1-2; 7 bases align to TRBD1. Germline V gene sequence: CDR1 MNHNS, CDR2 SASEGT. The V and J ends lost 0 bases and 2 bases, in that order; junction bases with no gene match: 3. The CDR3 has 15 residues. CDR3 DNA sequence: TGTGCCAGCAGTGAAGCGGGGACAGTAAACTATGGCTACACCTTC. The encoded protein is CASSEAGTVNYGYTF.

J is TRBJ2-7 and V is TRBV19, with 11 bases matching TRBD2. This CDR3 has 16 amino acids. Trimming at V came to 5 bases and at J to 4 bases, leaving 10 bases not matched to a gene. Germline V gene lookup returns CDR1 LNHDA and CDR2 SQIVND (reference sequence). This CDR3 reads CASSPTLAGGWYEQYV. The CDR3 bases are TGTGCCAGTAGTCCCACCTTAGCGGGAGGGTGGTACGAGCAGTACGTC.

This chain connects TRBV6-5 to TRBJ1-2; D not certain. Germline-derived CDR1 and CDR2 are MNHEY and SVGAGI. The V and J ends lost 11 bases and 0 bases respectively, with 16 bases between them. The CDR3 contains 14 residues. CDR3 nucleotides: TGTGCCGTTAGGCGGATTCTTTCTAACTATGGCTACACCTTC. This sequence encodes CAVRRILSNYGYTF.

This chain connects TRBV7-6 to TRBJ1-3; D remains unclear. Germline V gene lookup returns CDR1 SGHVS and CDR2 FNYEAQ. The CDR3 extends over 16 amino acids. V dropped 5 bases and J dropped 0 bases, with 14 bases sitting between them. The CDR3 reads CASSLKGLGSGNTIYF. Written as DNA, the CDR3 is TGTGCCAGCAGCCTGAAGGGTCTCGGCTCTGGAAACACCATATATTTT.

The chain joins TRBV2 to TRBJ2-7; 7 nucleotides match TRBD2. Germline-derived CDR1 and CDR2 are SNHLY and FYNNEI. V was clipped by 2 bases and J by 4 bases; unmatched bases: 8. The CDR3 runs 15 residues. Here the CDR3 reads CASSESAGEGYEQYF. For the CDR3, the DNA is TGTGCCAGCAGTGAAAGTGCGGGGGAAGGGTACGAGCAGTACTTC. The variable domain in full, completed from reference TRBV2 and TRBJ2-7, reads EPEVTQTPSHQVTQMGQEVILRCVPISNHLYFYWYRQILGQKVEFLVSFYNNEISEKSEIFDDQFSVERPDGSNFTLKIRSTKLEDSAMYFCASSESAGEGYEQYFGPGTRLTVT.

In DNA form, the CDR3 reads TGTGCCAGCAGCTTATATGAGGACACTGAAGCTTTCTTT. As protein: CASSLYEDTEAFF. The gene calls are TRBV11-3 and TRBJ1-1; D is ambiguous. Per the germline V gene, CDR1 is SGHNT and CDR2 is YENEEA. Trimming removed 2 bases from V and 3 bases from J, with 7 bases in between. The CDR3 consists of 13 residues.

This sequence joins TRBV19 and TRBJ1-3; D is uncertain. Germline CDR1 reads LNHDA; CDR2 reads SQIVND (reference sequence). The CDR3 loop spans 13 amino acids. The germline V and J ends were trimmed by 6 bases and 0 bases, with 6 bases remaining between them. The CDR3 loop is CASRDLSGNTIYF. CDR3 nucleotides: TGTGCCAGTAGGGACCTCTCTGGAAACACCATATATTTT.